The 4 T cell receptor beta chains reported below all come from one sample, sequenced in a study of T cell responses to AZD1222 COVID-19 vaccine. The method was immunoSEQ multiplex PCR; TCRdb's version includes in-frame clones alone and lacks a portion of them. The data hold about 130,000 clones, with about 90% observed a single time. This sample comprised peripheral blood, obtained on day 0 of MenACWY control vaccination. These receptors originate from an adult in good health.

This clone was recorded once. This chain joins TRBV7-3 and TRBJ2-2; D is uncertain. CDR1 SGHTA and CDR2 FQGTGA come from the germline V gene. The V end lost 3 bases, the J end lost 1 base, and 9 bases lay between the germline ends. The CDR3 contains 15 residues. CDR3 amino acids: CASSFDGVNTGELFF. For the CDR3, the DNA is TGTGCCAGCAGCTTTGATGGGGTGAACACCGGGGAGCTGTTTTTT.

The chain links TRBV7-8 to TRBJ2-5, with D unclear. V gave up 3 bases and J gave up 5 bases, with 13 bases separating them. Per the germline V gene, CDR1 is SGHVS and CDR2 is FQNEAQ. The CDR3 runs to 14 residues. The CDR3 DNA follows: TGTGCCAGCAGCTTGTACGGGTCGGAGGAGACCCAGTACTTC. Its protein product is CASSLYGSEETQYF.

Here the CDR3 DNA reads TGTGCCAGTAGTAATTCCGGAAACACCATATATTTT. This sequence encodes CASSNSGNTIYF. This chain links TRBV19 with TRBJ1-3; D gene uncertain. Germline loops: CDR1 LNHDA, CDR2 SQIVND (reference sequence). Trimming removed 4 bases at V and 4 bases at J, with 5 bases between. The CDR3 length is 12 residues.

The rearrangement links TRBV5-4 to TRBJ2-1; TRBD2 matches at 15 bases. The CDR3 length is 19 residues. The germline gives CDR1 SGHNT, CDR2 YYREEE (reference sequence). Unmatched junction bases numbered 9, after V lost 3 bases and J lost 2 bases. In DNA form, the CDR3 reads TGTGCCAGCAGCTCCCAGGGGACTAGCGGGAGGATCACCTACAATGAGCAGTTCTTC. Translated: CASSSQGTSGRITYNEQFF.